These 24 T cell receptor beta chains were all obtained from the same sample, sequenced in a study of T cell responses to AZD1222 COVID-19 vaccine. Generated by immunoSEQ multiplex PCR, the TCRdb table keeps only in-frame clones and is missing some. The sample has under 150,000 clones, under 95% seen once; the top ten hold approximately 3.4%. The sequences come from peripheral blood, collected on day 0 of AZD1222 vaccination. All receptors come from an adult in good health.

The chain has TRBV4-3 and TRBJ1-1; D is perhaps TRBD1 (6 bases). The CDR3 has 16 residues. Germline V gene sequence: CDR1 LGHNA, CDR2 YSLEER. V was shortened by 4 bases and J by 4 bases, with 19 bases between the two germline ends. CDR3 loop: CASSRSTGFRGTEAFF. DNA of the CDR3: TGCGCCAGCAGCCGATCCACAGGGTTCAGGGGCACTGAAGCTTTCTTT.

This clone is a singleton in its sample. The rearrangement links TRBV7-2 to TRBJ2-1; TRBD2 matches 13 bases. The CDR3 is 19 residues long. Trimming cost V 3 bases and J 7 bases; bases outside gene matches: 15. Germline V gives CDR1 SGHTA, CDR2 FQGNSA. CDR3 loop: CASSFRLGLAGLKRNEQFF. The CDR3 DNA is TGTGCCAGCAGCTTCCGACTGGGACTAGCGGGGCTTAAGAGGAATGAGCAGTTCTTC. Filled out from reference TRBV7-2 and TRBJ2-1, the complete variable domain reads GAGVSQSPSNKVTEKGKDVELRCDPISGHTALYWYRQSLGQGLEFLIYFQGNSAPDKSGLPSDRFSAERTGGSVSTLTIQRTQQEDSAVYLCASSFRLGLAGLKRNEQFFGPGTRLTVL.

The gene calls are TRBV28 and TRBJ1-2; 7 bases line up with TRBD1. V was clipped by 3 bases and J by 4 bases; unmatched bases: 5. Germline V gives CDR1 MDHEN, CDR2 SYDVKM. The CDR3 is made up of 14 amino acids. CDR3 bases: TGTGCCAGCAGTTTGGGGAACAGGGGCTATGGCTACACCTTC. Its protein product is CASSLGNRGYGYTF.

This clone was seen repeatedly, ten times or more. This chain uses TRBV6-6 with TRBJ2-7; D gene ambiguous. V shed 2 bases and J shed 2 bases, with 10 bases lying between them. CDR3 length: 14 residues. The germline V gene has CDR1 MNHNY and CDR2 SVGAGI (reference sequence). The CDR3 DNA follows: TGTGCCAGCAGTTACGGGTCTAGAGCCTACGAGCAGTACTTC. This gives the protein CASSYGSRAYEQYF.

The V and J genes are TRBV4-3 and TRBJ1-1, with D unclear. V shed 0 bases and J shed 3 bases, with 8 bases lying between them. The CDR3 extends over 14 amino acids. Germline-derived CDR1 and CDR2 are LGHNA and YSLEER. The DNA for the CDR3 is TGCGCCAGCAGCCAAGATCTTGGGGACACTGAAGCTTTCTTT. It encodes CASSQDLGDTEAFF.

The V gene is TRBV15, the J gene TRBJ1-1; tentative D call: TRBD1 (5 bases). This CDR3 is 17 amino acids long. Germline values: CDR1 LNHNV, CDR2 YYDKDF (reference sequence). Deletions cut 0 bases from V and 2 bases from J, with 16 bases between. CDR3 in DNA: TGTGCCACCAGCAGAGAGCGGTTTCGGGGGAGTAACACTGAAGCTTTCTTT. The encoded protein is CATSRERFRGSNTEAFF.

The gene calls are TRBV6-5 and TRBJ1-1; D is possibly TRBD1 (5 bases). The V end was cut by 6 bases, the J end by 6 bases, with 17 bases between. CDR1 and CDR2 (germline): MNHEY, SVGAGI. CDR3 length: 14 amino acids. The chain's CDR3 is CASRKQAIVPEAFF. The CDR3 DNA reads as TGTGCCAGCAGGAAACAGGCCATAGTTCCTGAAGCTTTCTTT.

The V and J genes are TRBV6-5 and TRBJ1-5, with 8 bases aligning to TRBD1. Per germline, CDR1 MNHEY and CDR2 SVGAGI. This CDR3 is built from 13 residues. The ends lost 8 bases at V and 10 bases at J; junction bases unmatched: 10. CDR3 amino acids: CASARTGKGPQHF. CDR3 in DNA: TGTGCCAGCGCCAGGACAGGGAAAGGACCCCAGCATTTT.

J is TRBJ1-6 and V is TRBV2; TRBD1 matches at 9 bases. V trimming: 5 bases; J trimming: 10 bases; junction bases outside the gene matches: 12. The length of the CDR3 is 16 residues. Germline CDR1 SNHLY, CDR2 FYNNEI. The CDR3 protein is CASSKTGGRRGSPLHF. The CDR3 DNA sequence: TGTGCCAGCAGTAAGACAGGGGGTAGGAGAGGATCACCCCTCCACTTT.

V and J are TRBV29-1 and TRBJ2-1; 8 bases match TRBD2. Looked up from germline, CDR1 is SQVTM and CDR2 is ANQGSEA. V gave up 0 bases and J gave up 7 bases; unmatched junction bases: 14. The CDR3 has 17 amino acids. The chain's CDR3 is CSVEDPRGPREGNEQFF. DNA for the CDR3: TGCAGCGTTGAAGACCCAAGAGGGCCTCGGGAGGGGAATGAGCAGTTCTTC.

V is TRBV28 and J is TRBJ1-3; D uncertain. This CDR3 spans 16 amino acids. Germline V lookup: CDR1 MDHEN, CDR2 SYDVKM. Trimming took off 4 bases at V and 0 bases at J, with 13 bases between the two ends. CDR3: CASSSQGRYSGNTIYF. The CDR3, as DNA: TGTGCCAGCAGTTCTCAAGGGAGGTACTCTGGAAACACCATATATTTT.

The chain uses TRBV6-2 or TRBV6-3 and TRBJ1-1, with D hard to call. The CDR3 consists of 15 residues. In germline, CDR1 is MNHEY, CDR2 SVGEGT. Trimming left V 2 bases short and J 3 bases short, with 13 bases between. The CDR3 DNA reads TGTGCCAGCAGTTACGGTAGGGTACGGGACACTGAAGCTTTCTTT. Translated: CASSYGRVRDTEAFF.

This chain connects TRBV2 to TRBJ2-3; TRBD2 matches 8 bases. The CDR3 length is 15 residues. The V gene end was trimmed by 4 bases and the J gene end by 4 bases; junction bases not matched to a gene: 7. From germline, CDR1 is SNHLY and CDR2 FYNNEI. CDR3 residues: CASSAQRGKPDTQYF. The CDR3 DNA reads as TGTGCCAGCAGTGCACAGCGGGGGAAACCAGATACGCAGTATTTT.

J is TRBJ1-5 and V is TRBV3-1 (or the pseudogene TRBV3-2); D is unclear. The CDR3 is 14 residues long. V gave up 4 bases and J gave up 1 base, with 8 bases separating them. The V gene's germline CDR1 is LGHDT and CDR2 YNNKEL (reference sequence). This chain's CDR3 is CASSPSPSNQPQHF. The DNA for the CDR3 is TGTGCCAGCAGCCCCTCCCCGAGCAATCAGCCCCAGCATTTT.

This sequence joins TRBV11-2 and TRBJ1-3; D remains ambiguous. V was shortened by 2 bases and J by 0 bases, with 8 bases between the two germline ends. The germline gives CDR1 SGHAT, CDR2 FQNNGV. This CDR3 spans 15 amino acids. The CDR3 coding sequence is TGTGCCAGCAGCTTATTTCCCGTCTCTGGAAACACCATATATTTT. It specifies CASSLFPVSGNTIYF.

This chain links TRBV9 with TRBJ2-7, with D perhaps matching TRBD2 (7 bases). Trimming removed 2 bases from V and 6 bases from J, with 9 bases in between. Germline-derived CDR1 and CDR2 are SGDLS and YYNGEE. The CDR3 runs 12 residues. Written as DNA, the CDR3 is TGTGCCAGCAGCGTTAGGGGGGGCGAGCAGTACTTC. This sequence encodes CASSVRGGEQYF.

This clone showed up just once. The chain is built from TRBV27 and TRBJ1-3; unclear D gene. Per the germline V gene, CDR1 is MNHEY and CDR2 is SMNVEV (reference sequence). This CDR3 has 13 residues. The V end lost 7 bases, the J end lost 4 bases, and 11 bases lay between the germline ends. CDR3 DNA: TGTGCCAGCATTTCCCCTTCCGGAAACACCATATATTTT. This gives the protein CASISPSGNTIYF.

The chain couples TRBV28 to TRBJ1-1; D not certain. Germline values: CDR1 MDHEN, CDR2 SYDVKM. V was pared by 6 bases and J by 7 bases, with 12 bases between. CDR3 length equals 12 residues. The CDR3 sequence: CASSRAFGEAFF. The CDR3 bases are TGTGCCAGCAGCAGAGCGTTTGGTGAAGCTTTCTTT. Full variable domain (outside the CDR3, taken from reference TRBV28 and TRBJ1-1): DVKVTQSSRYLVKRTGEKVFLECVQDMDHENMFWYRQDPGLGLRLIYFSYDVKMKEKGDIPEGYSVSREKKERFSLILESASTNQTSMYLCASSRAFGEAFFGQGTRLTVV.

The rearrangement joins TRBV27 to TRBJ2-7; 9 positions agree with TRBD1. There are 16 residues in the CDR3. The germline V gene has CDR1 MNHEY and CDR2 SMNVEV (reference sequence). Germline trimming cut 3 bases from V and 2 bases from J; bases unmatched to any gene: 8. The CDR3 loop reads CASSLAGTGRAYEQYF. CDR3 DNA sequence: TGTGCCAGCAGTTTGGCCGGGACAGGGCGCGCCTACGAGCAGTACTTC.

V is TRBV9 and J is TRBJ1-2; the D gene is possibly TRBD1 (6 bases). Trimming cost V 0 bases and J 4 bases, with 13 bases left between them. The germline gives CDR1 SGDLS, CDR2 YYNGEE. This CDR3 region has 15 residues. CDR3 residues: CASSVETGFSYGYTF. Here the CDR3 DNA reads TGTGCCAGCAGCGTAGAAACAGGGTTTAGCTATGGCTACACCTTC. The full variable domain, completed using reference TRBV9 and TRBJ1-2, is DSGVTQTPKHLITATGQRVTLRCSPRSGDLSVYWYQQSLDQGLQFLIQYYNGEERAKGNILERFSAQQFPDLHSELNLSSLELGDSALYFCASSVETGFSYGYTFGSGTRLTVV.

This clone was picked up a small number of times. The chain has TRBV27 and TRBJ2-1; TRBD2 agrees at 7 bases. The CDR3 is made up of 12 amino acids. V lost 8 bases, J lost 6 bases, and 4 bases stayed unmatched. Looked up from germline, CDR1 is MNHEY and CDR2 is SMNVEV (reference sequence). DNA of the CDR3: TGTGCCAGCGGGAGGGCCATCAATGAGCAGTTCTTC. Translated, it gives CASGRAINEQFF.

The chain carries TRBV5-1 and TRBJ1-1; D remains unclear. V lost 0 bases to trimming and J lost 1 base, with 4 bases between them. CDR3 length equals 13 residues. Germline loops: CDR1 SGHRS, CDR2 YFSETQ. This CDR3 is CASSLEGNTEAFF. CDR3 coding DNA: TGCGCCAGCAGCTTGGAGGGGAACACTGAAGCTTTCTTT. Based on the CDR3 plus reference TRBV5-1 and TRBJ1-1, the full variable domain is KAGVTQTPRYLIKTRGQQVTLSCSPISGHRSVSWYQQTPGQGLQFLFEYFSETQRNKGNFPGRFSGRQFSNSRSEMNVSTLELGDSALYLCASSLEGNTEAFFGQGTRLTVV.

The sample holds a few counts of this clone. V usage is TRBV28 and J usage is TRBJ2-5; 10 bases map to TRBD1. The CDR3 has 14 residues. V was pared by 3 bases and J by 2 bases, with 0 bases of the junction left unmatched. Germline CDR1 is MDHEN and CDR2 is SYDVKM. CDR3 sequence (DNA): TGTGCCAGCAGTTTGGGACAGGGGCAAGAGACCCAGTACTTC. Residues: CASSLGQGQETQYF.

This chain joins TRBV29-1 and TRBJ2-3, with D possibly being TRBD1 or TRBD2 (5 bases each). Trimming took 8 bases from V and 4 from J, leaving 19 bases between them. The CDR3 loop spans 14 amino acids. Germline CDR1 is SQVTM and CDR2 is ANQGSEA. The CDR3 spells CSLFQGRAADTQYF. The CDR3 coding sequence is TGCAGCCTATTCCAGGGACGGGCCGCAGATACGCAGTATTTT.